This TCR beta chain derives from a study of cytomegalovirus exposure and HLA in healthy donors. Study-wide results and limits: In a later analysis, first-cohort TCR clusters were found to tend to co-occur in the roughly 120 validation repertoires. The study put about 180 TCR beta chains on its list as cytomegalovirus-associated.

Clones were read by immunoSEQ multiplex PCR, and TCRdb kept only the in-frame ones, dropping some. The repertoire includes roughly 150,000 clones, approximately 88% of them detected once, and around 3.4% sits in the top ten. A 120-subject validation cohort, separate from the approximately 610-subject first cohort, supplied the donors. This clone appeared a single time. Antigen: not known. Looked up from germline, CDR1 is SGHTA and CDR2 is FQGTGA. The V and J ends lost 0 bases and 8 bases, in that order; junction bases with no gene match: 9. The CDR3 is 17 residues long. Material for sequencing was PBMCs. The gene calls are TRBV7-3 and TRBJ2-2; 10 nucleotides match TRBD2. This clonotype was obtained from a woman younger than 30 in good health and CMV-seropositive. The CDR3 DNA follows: TGTGCCAGCAGCTTAACCCCGGGAGCGGGAGGGCCAGGGGAGCTGTTTTTT. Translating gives CASSLTPGAGGPGELFF.